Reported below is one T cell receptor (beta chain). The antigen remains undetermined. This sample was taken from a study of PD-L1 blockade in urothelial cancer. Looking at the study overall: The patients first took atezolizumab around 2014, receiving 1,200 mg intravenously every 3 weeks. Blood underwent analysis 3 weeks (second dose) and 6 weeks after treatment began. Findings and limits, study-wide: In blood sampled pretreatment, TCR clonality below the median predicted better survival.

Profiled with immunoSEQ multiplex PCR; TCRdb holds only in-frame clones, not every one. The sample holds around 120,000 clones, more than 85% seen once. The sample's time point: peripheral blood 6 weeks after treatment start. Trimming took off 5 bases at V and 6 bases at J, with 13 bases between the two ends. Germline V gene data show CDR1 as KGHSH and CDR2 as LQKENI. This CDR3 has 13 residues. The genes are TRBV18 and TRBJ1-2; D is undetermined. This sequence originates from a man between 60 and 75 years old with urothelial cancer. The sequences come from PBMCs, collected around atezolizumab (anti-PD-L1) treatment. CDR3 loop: CASSTAEGDGYTF. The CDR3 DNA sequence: TGTGCCAGCTCAACCGCGGAGGGAGATGGCTACACCTTC.